This T cell receptor beta chain was sequenced in a study of T cells in localized non-small cell lung cancer. Generated by immunoSEQ multiplex PCR, the TCRdb table keeps only in-frame clones and is missing some. The sample holds tens of thousands of clones, less than 85% seen once. Overall study results and limits: Uninvolved adjacent lung had the highest recorded T cell clonality, with tumor below it. Because sequencing included only one region (of the tumor), heterogeneity remains possible. There was an association of higher blood T cell density with longer overall survival.

CDR1 SNHLY and CDR2 FYNNEI come from the germline V gene. The germline V and J ends were trimmed by 6 bases and 1 base, with 13 bases remaining between them. The CDR3 extends over 15 amino acids. Concerning this clone itself: Its antigen is undetermined.

This TCR was recovered from a man aged 40 to 75 with stage II squamous cell lung carcinoma. The sequenced sample was PBMCs, obtained before any cancer treatment. The chain links TRBV2 to TRBJ1-5, with a possible D match to TRBD1 (5 bases). Here the CDR3 reads CASSGDFGSNQPQHF. The CDR3 region has the DNA TGTGCCAGCAGCGGGGACTTCGGGAGCAATCAGCCCCAGCATTTT.